The clone carrying this T cell receptor beta chain has at least ten counts. Its antigen is not known. These data come from a study of T cells in Graves' hyperthyroidism and ophthalmopathy. The study, taken as a whole, reports: Expanded thyroid clonotypes (above 0.001) were mostly also found in blood. The model identified upcoming ophthalmopathy a median 6.5 months ahead of onset.

Germline V gene lookup returns CDR1 ENHRY and CDR2 SYGVKD. The trim removed 5 bases at V and 8 bases at J, leaving 5 bases unmatched. The CDR3 has 15 residues. Amplification of TCR beta CDR3 regions used RNA as the template. The HTBI primer set served for first-round RT-PCR of the TCR CDR3. A single record per CDR3 protein comes from TCRdb applying MiXCR to the multiplex PCR reads. The data contain 550,000 to 800,000 distinct CDR3 sequences, 17% of them seen just once; the ten biggest clones take up about 16%. Graves' hyperthyroidism was deemed stable absent ophthalmopathy progression within 18 months. PBMCs stemmed from around 9.3 ml fresh peripheral blood.

V gene TRBV10-3 combines with J gene TRBJ2-1; 14 bases match TRBD2. The clonotype was recovered from a man aged 50-60 years with Graves' hyperthyroidism. Sequenced sample: blood. The CDR3 loop reads CAISLTSGRVDEQFF. For the CDR3, the DNA is TGTGCCATCAGTTTGACTAGCGGGAGGGTGGATGAGCAGTTCTTC.